Following are 21 T cell receptor beta chains from one sample sequenced in a study of identical twins (dated by TCRdb to the mid-2010s). Receptor libraries were prepared by 5' RACE. The sequencer was an Illumina HiSeq 2000. Using fastp at Q25 and MiXCR, TCRdb reprocessed the public reads and kept productive beta chains. Each record represents a unique CDR3 protein, reported with the most common genes and DNA among its rows. This sample holds under 300,000 distinct CDR3 sequences; more than 13% were observed only once. Around 8.3% of the sample is in the top ten clones. The sequenced material came from memory (CD45RO+) T cells sorted from blood. What this sample's cell subset or site label stands for: CD45RO+ enriched T cells. Receptor source: a woman between 18 and 29 years old in good health.

This chain uses TRBV30 with TRBJ2-7; no firm D call. Deletions cut 5 bases from V and 5 bases from J, with 13 bases between. The CDR3 length is 12 residues. Germline V CDR1 and CDR2: GTSNPN, SVGIG (reference sequence). The CDR3 here is CAWAWGVNEQYF. Written as DNA, the CDR3 is TGTGCCTGGGCGTGGGGTGTCAACGAGCAGTACTTC.

V gene TRBV4-1 combines with J gene TRBJ1-6; D not certain. The CDR3 covers 14 residues. Trimming pared 4 bases from V and 4 bases from J, leaving 8 bases between. Germline V CDR1 and CDR2: MGHRA, YSYEKL. The CDR3 DNA reads as TGCGCCAGCAGCCTCGAGGGTTATAATTCACCCCTCCACTTT. Its protein is CASSLEGYNSPLHF.

The genes are TRBV7-9 and TRBJ2-7; weak D call: TRBD1 (7 bases). Per the germline V gene, CDR1 is SEHNR and CDR2 is FQNEAQ (reference sequence). Trimming took 6 bases from V and 0 from J, leaving 18 bases between them. The CDR3 contains 16 residues. The CDR3, as DNA: TGTGCCAGCAGGGCTCAGGGGGGCCTCCCCTCCTACGAGCAGTACTTC. It specifies CASRAQGGLPSYEQYF.

The J gene is TRBJ2-3, the V gene TRBV29-1; possibly TRBD2 for D (6 bases). This CDR3 has 14 residues. Looked up from germline, CDR1 is SQVTM and CDR2 is ANQGSEA. CDR3 nucleotide sequence: TGCAGTTCCGGTCGGGGGATCGGGACAGATACGCAGTATTTT. It is translated as CSSGRGIGTDTQYF.

This clonotype was found a few times. The genes are TRBV20-1 and TRBJ2-7; TRBD2 agrees at 11 bases. The germline CDR1 and CDR2 sequences are DFQATT and SNEGSKA (reference sequence). The CDR3 spans 13 residues. Unmatched junction bases numbered 2, after V lost 5 bases and J lost 2 bases. The CDR3 region has the DNA TGCAGTGCTGCTAGCGGGGGGACCTACGAGCAGTACTTC. This sequence encodes CSAASGGTYEQYF.

This clonotype was observed many times. The chain couples TRBV29-1 to TRBJ1-5; 7 positions match TRBD1. The CDR3 runs 12 residues. V trimming: 8 bases; J trimming: 4 bases; junction bases outside the gene matches: 5. Germline V gene data show CDR1 as SQVTM and CDR2 as ANQGSEA. The CDR3, as DNA: TGCAGCTGCCGGGACAGTAATCAGCCCCAGCATTTT. Translating it yields CSCRDSNQPQHF.

This clonotype appeared many times. The rearrangement joins TRBV6-2 or TRBV6-3 to TRBJ2-2; possible D gene TRBD2, 5 bases. The CDR3 totals 12 residues. CDR1 MNHEY and CDR2 SVGEGT come from the germline V gene. V gave up 8 bases and J gave up 6 bases, with 10 bases separating them. The CDR3 region has the DNA TGTGCCAGCCGCTTGGAGGCCGGGGAGCTGTTTTTT. Its protein is CASRLEAGELFF.

The chain combines TRBV5-1 with TRBJ1-1; weak D call: TRBD1 (6 bases). Germline V gene sequence: CDR1 SGHRS, CDR2 YFSETQ. The V end was cut by 4 bases, the J end by 0 bases, with 22 bases between. CDR3 length: 18 amino acids. The CDR3 here is CASSPQRGSRLMNTEAFF. The CDR3 nucleotides are TGCGCCAGCAGCCCACAGAGGGGGTCCAGATTAATGAACACTGAAGCTTTCTTT.

The chain employs TRBV24-1 and TRBJ1-1; D call uncertain. CDR1 and CDR2 (germline): KGHDR, SFDVKD. Between the trimmed V and J ends, which lost 7 bases and 3 bases, there was a span of 11 bases. This CDR3 has 13 residues. The CDR3 sequence is CATRRGGDTEAFF. CDR3 nucleotide sequence: TGTGCCACCAGACGGGGTGGGGACACTGAAGCTTTCTTT.

This chain connects TRBV18 to TRBJ2-5; D tentatively reads TRBD1 or TRBD2 (6 bases each). The CDR3 covers 17 residues. CDR1 is KGHSH, CDR2 LQKENI, per germline. Trimming removed 0 bases at V and 2 bases at J, with 16 bases between. Here the CDR3 reads CASSPPRGLWGQETQYF. CDR3 in DNA: TGTGCCAGCTCACCACCACGGGGGCTATGGGGACAAGAGACCCAGTACTTC.

This clonotype was recorded a few times. The chain is built from TRBV20-1 and TRBJ1-1, with 7 nucleotides matching TRBD1. Looked up from germline, CDR1 is DFQATT and CDR2 is SNEGSKA (reference sequence). This CDR3 comprises 12 residues. The CDR3 sequence is CRGDRSFTEAFF. The CDR3 bases are TGCAGAGGGGACAGATCATTCACTGAAGCTTTCTTT.

This clonotype appeared a few times. The chain recombines TRBV5-1 with TRBJ2-1; 7 nucleotides line up with TRBD2. J lost 2 bases, V lost 3 bases, and 5 bases had no gene match. The CDR3 is 15 residues long. CDR1 and CDR2 (germline): SGHRS, YFSETQ. The CDR3 here is CASSSSGTTYNEQFF. The CDR3 DNA follows: TGCGCCAGCAGCTCCAGCGGGACTACCTACAATGAGCAGTTCTTC. The variable domain in full, completed from reference TRBV5-1 and TRBJ2-1, reads KAGVTQTPRYLIKTRGQQVTLSCSPISGHRSVSWYQQTPGQGLQFLFEYFSETQRNKGNFPGRFSGRQFSNSRSEMNVSTLELGDSALYLCASSSSGTTYNEQFFGPGTRLTVL.

This chain connects TRBV27 to TRBJ2-3, with TRBD2 identical over 12 bases. This CDR3 spans 14 amino acids. Trimming removed 6 bases from V and 11 bases from J; junction bases left unmatched: 9. The germline V gene encodes CDR1 MNHEY and CDR2 SMNVEV (reference sequence). The CDR3 sequence: CASRLAGGRFEQYF. CDR3 nucleotides: TGTGCCAGCAGACTAGCGGGAGGCCGTTTCGAGCAGTATTTT.

This clonotype appeared many times. V gene TRBV10-3 combines with J gene TRBJ2-7; 13 bases are a match to TRBD2. V was pared by 6 bases and J by 6 bases, with 5 bases of the junction left unmatched. Per the germline V gene, CDR1 is ENHRY and CDR2 is SYGVKD. This CDR3 has 14 residues. CDR3 sequence reads: CAIRPGTSGAEQYF. The CDR3 DNA sequence: TGTGCCATCAGACCCGGGACTAGCGGGGCCGAGCAGTACTTC.

This clonotype occurred a few times. The chain couples TRBV12-5 to TRBJ2-1; 9 bases match TRBD2. This CDR3 spans 18 amino acids. Germline V lookup: CDR1 LGHNT, CDR2 FRNRAP. Unmatched junction bases numbered 10, after V lost 1 base and J lost 3 bases. The CDR3 DNA reads as TGTGCTAGTGGTTTGGCGACCTATAGCGGGAGAATCTACAATGAGCAGTTCTTC. Translated: CASGLATYSGRIYNEQFF.

This clonotype was counted at least ten times. The genes are TRBV20-1 and TRBJ2-5; no clear D gene. Germline V CDR1 and CDR2: DFQATT, SNEGSKA (reference sequence). Between the trimmed V and J ends, which lost 3 bases and 5 bases, there was a span of 4 bases. The CDR3 covers 10 residues. The CDR3 sequence is CSARGETQYF. The CDR3 DNA reads TGCAGTGCTAGGGGTGAGACCCAGTACTTC.

This clonotype turned up a few times. The genes are TRBV5-6 and TRBJ1-2; D gene unclear. Germline V gene sequence: CDR1 SGHDT, CDR2 YYEEEE. V was pared by 4 bases and J by 6 bases, with 13 bases between. The CDR3 contains 13 residues. CDR3 bases: TGTGCCAGCAGCCAGACCCGGGGAGATGGCTACACCTTC. Translation gives CASSQTRGDGYTF.

The gene calls are TRBV5-6 and TRBJ1-1, with D tentatively TRBD1 (6 bases). This CDR3 region has 13 residues. Germline loops: CDR1 SGHDT, CDR2 YYEEEE. V lost 4 bases, J lost 7 bases, and 14 bases lay in between. This CDR3 reads CASSHRDTIEAFF. Here the CDR3 DNA reads TGTGCCAGCAGCCACCGGGACACCATTGAAGCTTTCTTT. The complete variable domain, with remaining parts taken from reference TRBV5-6 and TRBJ1-1, reads DAGVTQSPTHLIKTRGQQVTLRCSPKSGHDTVSWYQQALGQGPQFIFQYYEEEERQRGNFPDRFSGHQFPNYSSELNVNALLLGDSALYLCASSHRDTIEAFFGQGTRLTVV.

CDR3 region: CASSETQGIYGYTF. The CDR3 bases are TGCGCCAGCAGTGAGACGCAGGGGATCTATGGCTACACCTTC. This chain connects TRBV10-2 to TRBJ1-2, with D possibly matching TRBD1 (6 bases). Germline lookup yields CDR1 WSHSY and CDR2 SAAADI. Trimming removed 2 bases at V and 4 bases at J, with 11 bases between. The CDR3 contains 14 residues.

This clonotype was seen a few times. This chain joins TRBV12-3 or TRBV12-4 and TRBJ2-3; no definite D call. CDR3 length equals 11 residues. The germline V and J ends were trimmed by 6 bases and 6 bases, with 7 bases remaining between them. CDR3 loop: CASRSRDTQYF. The CDR3 coding sequence is TGTGCCAGCAGATCCAGGGATACGCAGTATTTT.

With respect to this clonotype: The junction does not match germline at one end; this may be a read error. In nucleotides, the CDR3 is TGTGCCAGCAGCCAAGCTCCACTAGCGGGGGCCCATTTT. Translation gives CASSQAPLAGAHF. The chain joins TRBV14 to TRBJ2-3; 11 bases align to TRBD2. Germline V gives CDR1 SGHDN, CDR2 FVKESK. The CDR3 extends over 13 amino acids.